These 17 T cell receptor beta chains came from one sample sequenced in a study of T-cell memory formation after mild COVID-19. TCRdb itself ran the 5' RACE reads through MiXCR, one entry per CDR3 protein. This sample has under 450,000 distinct CDR3 sequences, with 20% to 30% found just once. Source material: PBMCs or a T cell subset sorted from them (not recorded which). The receptors shown here come from an adult woman who had mild COVID-19 (a few samples of this study predate the infection). Cell type and time point are not known.

This clonotype was recorded only once. The V and J genes are TRBV12-3 or TRBV12-4 and TRBJ1-2; D ambiguous. Trimming shortened V by 6 bases and J by 2 bases, and 13 bases separated the two germline ends. The CDR3 has 14 residues. The CDR3 region is CASRSPRGNYGYTF. CDR3 in DNA: TGTGCCAGCAGGTCTCCACGAGGGAACTATGGCTACACCTTC.

A few counts support this clonotype. The chain's CDR3 is CASSHRDRYNEQFF. As DNA, the CDR3 is TGTGCCAGCAGCCACCGGGACAGATACAATGAGCAGTTCTTC. The J gene is TRBJ2-1, the V gene TRBV6-6; TRBD1 aligns across 7 bases. Trimming at V came to 6 bases and at J to 4 bases, leaving 6 bases not matched to a gene. There are 14 residues in the CDR3. Germline V lookup: CDR1 MNHNY, CDR2 SVGAGI (reference sequence).

The genes are TRBV12-3 or TRBV12-4 and TRBJ2-2, with TRBD2 identical over 7 bases. Germline trimming cut 1 base from V and 2 bases from J; bases unmatched to any gene: 1. The CDR3 extends over 15 amino acids. The CDR3, as DNA: TGTGCCAGCAGTTTAGGCGGGGGAAACACCGGGGAGCTGTTTTTT. Translation gives CASSLGGGNTGELFF.

This chain joins TRBV5-5 and TRBJ2-5; possible D gene TRBD1, 5 bases. Trimming removed 4 bases at V and 3 bases at J, with 16 bases between. Germline lookup yields CDR1 SGHKS and CDR2 YYEKEE (reference sequence). This CDR3 region has 15 residues. DNA of the CDR3: TGTGCCAGCAGCAGCGCAGGGTATCGGAAAGAGACCCAGTACTTC. Translating it yields CASSSAGYRKETQYF.

The CDR3 is CASSPGLAGEGETQYF. DNA for the CDR3: TGTGCCAGCAGTCCCGGACTAGCGGGAGAGGGAGAGACCCAGTACTTC. The genes are TRBV12-3 or TRBV12-4 and TRBJ2-5, with TRBD2 matching over 13 bases. With 5 bases clipped from V and 4 bases from J, the junction kept 7 bases outside the gene matches. The length of the CDR3 is 16 residues.

This clonotype was detected ten times or more. The chain is built from TRBV12-3 or TRBV12-4 and TRBJ2-3; D is ambiguous. This CDR3 comprises 13 residues. With 1 base removed from V and 2 bases from J, the gap between germline ends came to 4 bases. The CDR3 DNA follows: TGTGCCAGCAGTTTAGGGCACACAGATACGCAGTATTTT. Protein: CASSLGHTDTQYF.

In this sample, this clonotype turned up a few times. The gene calls are TRBV4-1 and TRBJ2-7; 9 nucleotides agree with TRBD2. There are 16 residues in the CDR3. V trimming: 3 bases; J trimming: 4 bases; junction bases outside the gene matches: 10. Germline V CDR1 and CDR2: MGHRA, YSYEKL. CDR3 residues: CASSQFALAGPYEQYF. DNA for the CDR3: TGCGCCAGCAGCCAGTTCGCGCTAGCGGGACCTTACGAGCAGTACTTC.

The V call is TRBV20-1, the J call TRBJ2-3; maybe TRBD1 (6 bases). V was cut by 7 bases and J by 5 bases, with 16 bases left in between. Germline V gene sequence: CDR1 DFQATT, CDR2 SNEGSKA (reference sequence). The CDR3 contains 13 residues. The CDR3 here is CSVSGAGEDTQYF. The CDR3 nucleotides read TGCAGTGTTTCAGGGGCTGGCGAAGATACGCAGTATTTT.

This chain uses TRBV18 with TRBJ2-1; tentatively, D is TRBD1 (5 bases). This CDR3 region has 11 residues. V lost 2 bases, J lost 14 bases, and 10 bases lay in between. Germline V gene data show CDR1 as KGHSH and CDR2 as LQKENI. CDR3 sequence reads: CASSPGEGEFF. CDR3 DNA sequence: TGTGCCAGCTCACCAGGGGAAGGGGAGTTCTTC. Filled out from reference TRBV18 and TRBJ2-1, the complete variable domain reads NAGVMQNPRHLVRRRGQEARLRCSPMKGHSHVYWYRQLPEEGLKFMVYLQKENIIDESGMPKERFSAEFPKEGPSILRIQQVVRGDSAAYFCASSPGEGEFFGPGTRLTVL.

This clonotype was counted between two and nine times. CDR3 in DNA: TGTGCCAGCAGCGTAGGAGGGGTATACAATGAGCAGTTCTTC. It codes for CASSVGGVYNEQFF. J is TRBJ2-1 and V is TRBV9, with D tentatively TRBD1 or TRBD2 (5 bases each). Germline V gene lookup returns CDR1 SGDLS and CDR2 YYNGEE. V was clipped by 0 bases and J by 4 bases, with 8 bases between them. CDR3 length: 14 residues.

In its sample, this clonotype was seen a few times. V gene TRBV15 combines with J gene TRBJ2-7; the D gene could be TRBD1 or TRBD2 (5 bases each). Deletions cut 5 bases from V and 6 bases from J, with 14 bases between. The CDR3 spans 13 residues. The germline V gene has CDR1 LNHNV and CDR2 YYDKDF (reference sequence). CDR3 sequence: CATSSGSVGEQYF. The CDR3 bases are TGTGCCACCAGCTCAGGGAGCGTGGGCGAGCAGTACTTC. The whole variable domain, filled in from reference TRBV15 and TRBJ2-7, reads DAMVIQNPRYQVTQFGKPVTLSCSQTLNHNVMYWYQQKSSQAPKLLFHYYDKDFNNEADTPDNFQSRRPNTSFCFLDIRSPGLGDTAMYLCATSSGSVGEQYFGPGTRLTVT.

This clonotype turned up a few times. V and J are TRBV7-9 and TRBJ2-7; D gene uncertain. This CDR3 has 15 amino acids. Looked up from germline, CDR1 is SEHNR and CDR2 is FQNEAQ (reference sequence). V was cut by 4 bases and J by 0 bases, with 13 bases left in between. The CDR3 spells CASSSPRQRSYEQYF. Written as DNA, the CDR3 is TGTGCCAGCAGCTCCCCGAGACAACGCTCCTACGAGCAGTACTTC. Combining the CDR3 with reference TRBV7-9 and TRBJ2-7 gives the whole variable domain DTGVSQNPRHKITKRGQNVTFRCDPISEHNRLYWYRQTLGQGPEFLTYFQNEAQLEKSRLLSDRFSAERPKGSFSTLEIQRTEQGDSAMYLCASSSPRQRSYEQYFGPGTRLTVT.

This clonotype was observed a few times. J is TRBJ1-1 and V is TRBV7-9, with TRBD1 matching over 12 bases. There are 19 residues in the CDR3. V was clipped by 5 bases and J by 4 bases; unmatched bases: 17. Germline CDR1 is SEHNR and CDR2 is FQNEAQ (reference sequence). This CDR3 reads CASSPWRAGQGAFGTEAFF. As DNA, the CDR3 is TGTGCCAGCAGCCCCTGGCGAGCGGGACAGGGGGCATTTGGCACTGAAGCTTTCTTT.

The chain is built from TRBV5-5 and TRBJ1-1, with D possibly matching TRBD1 (6 bases). V was cut by 4 bases and J by 0 bases, with 19 bases left in between. This CDR3 comprises 17 residues. Per the germline V gene, CDR1 is SGHKS and CDR2 is YYEKEE (reference sequence). The CDR3 DNA sequence: TGTGCCAGCAGCCTCACTTTTACCGGGACAATGAACACTGAAGCTTTCTTT. It specifies CASSLTFTGTMNTEAFF.

This clonotype was seen a few times. The gene calls are TRBV5-5 and TRBJ2-2, with 11 bases fitting TRBD1. The V gene end was trimmed by 5 bases and the J gene end by 6 bases; junction bases not matched to a gene: 9. Germline V gene data show CDR1 as SGHKS and CDR2 as YYEKEE (reference sequence). The CDR3 covers 16 residues. The CDR3: CASRRGQGAIAGELFF. The CDR3 DNA reads TGTGCCAGCAGACGCGGACAGGGGGCAATTGCCGGGGAGCTGTTTTTT.

This clonotype was found a few times. This chain joins TRBV15 and TRBJ2-7; 9 bases are a match to TRBD1. The CDR3 consists of 15 residues. Losses at the gene ends were 3 bases for V and 5 bases for J; bases not matched to a gene: 8. CDR1 and CDR2 (germline): LNHNV, YYDKDF (reference sequence). The CDR3 sequence: CATSRPRTGAHEQYF. As DNA, the CDR3 is TGTGCCACCAGCAGGCCCCGGACAGGGGCCCACGAGCAGTACTTC.

The rearrangement joins TRBV7-6 to TRBJ2-7; D unresolved. Germline V CDR1 and CDR2: SGHVS, FNYEAQ. This CDR3 is 16 amino acids long. The V gene lost 1 base and the J gene lost 5 bases, with 18 bases spanning the gap. The CDR3 bases are TGTGCCAGCAGCTTAGAACTCGGGCCGGTAACCCACGAGCAGTACTTC. Translation gives CASSLELGPVTHEQYF.